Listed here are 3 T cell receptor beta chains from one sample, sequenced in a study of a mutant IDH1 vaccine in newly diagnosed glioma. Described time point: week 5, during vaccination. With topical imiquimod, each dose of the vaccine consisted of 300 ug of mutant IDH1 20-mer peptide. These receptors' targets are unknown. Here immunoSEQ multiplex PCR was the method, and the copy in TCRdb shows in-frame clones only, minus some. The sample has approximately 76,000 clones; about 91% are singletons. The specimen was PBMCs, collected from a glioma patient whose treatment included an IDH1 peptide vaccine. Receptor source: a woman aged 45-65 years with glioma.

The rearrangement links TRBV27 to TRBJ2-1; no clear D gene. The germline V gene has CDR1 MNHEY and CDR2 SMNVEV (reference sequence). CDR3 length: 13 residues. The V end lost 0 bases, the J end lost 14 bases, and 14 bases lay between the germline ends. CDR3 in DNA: TGTGCCAGCAGTTTATCGCAAGGCTATCTAGAGTTCTTC. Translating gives CASSLSQGYLEFF.

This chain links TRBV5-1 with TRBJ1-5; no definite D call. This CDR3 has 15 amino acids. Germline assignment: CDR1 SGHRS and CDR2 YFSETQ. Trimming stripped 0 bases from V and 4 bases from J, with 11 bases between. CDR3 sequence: CASSLGAGTNQPQHF. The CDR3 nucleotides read TGCGCCAGCAGCTTGGGTGCAGGAACTAATCAGCCCCAGCATTTT. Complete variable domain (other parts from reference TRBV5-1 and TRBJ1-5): KAGVTQTPRYLIKTRGQQVTLSCSPISGHRSVSWYQQTPGQGLQFLFEYFSETQRNKGNFPGRFSGRQFSNSRSEMNVSTLELGDSALYLCASSLGAGTNQPQHFGDGTRLSIL.

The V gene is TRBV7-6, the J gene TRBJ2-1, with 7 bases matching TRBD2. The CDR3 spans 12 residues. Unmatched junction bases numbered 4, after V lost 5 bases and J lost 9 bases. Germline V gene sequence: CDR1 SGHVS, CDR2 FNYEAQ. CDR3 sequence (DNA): TGTGCCAGCAGCCCCTCTAGCGGTGAGCAGTTCTTC. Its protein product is CASSPSSGEQFF.